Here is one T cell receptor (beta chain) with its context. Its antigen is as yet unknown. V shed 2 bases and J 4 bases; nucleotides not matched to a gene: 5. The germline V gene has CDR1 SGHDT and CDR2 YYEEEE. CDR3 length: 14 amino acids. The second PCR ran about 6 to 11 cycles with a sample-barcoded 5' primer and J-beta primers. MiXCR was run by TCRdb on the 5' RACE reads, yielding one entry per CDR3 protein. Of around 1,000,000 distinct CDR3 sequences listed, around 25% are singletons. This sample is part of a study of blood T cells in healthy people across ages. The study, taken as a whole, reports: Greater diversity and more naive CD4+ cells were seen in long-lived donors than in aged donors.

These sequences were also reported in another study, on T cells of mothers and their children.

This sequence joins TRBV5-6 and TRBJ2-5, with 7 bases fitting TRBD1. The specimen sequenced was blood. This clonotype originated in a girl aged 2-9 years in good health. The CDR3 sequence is CASSFVTGRETQYF. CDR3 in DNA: TGTGCCAGCAGCTTCGTGACAGGGCGAGAGACCCAGTACTTC.